These 29 T cell receptor beta chains were sequenced from one sample in a study of T cells in Graves' hyperthyroidism and ophthalmopathy (dated by TCRdb to about 2019). Libraries were made using multiplex PCR. TCRdb records Illumina HiSeq 2000 as the sequencer. TCR beta CDR3 regions were amplified from RNA transcripts. For the first round of RT-PCR on the TCR CDR3, the HTBI primer set was used together with the Qiagen OneStep RT-PCR kit. The public sequencing data were trimmed at Q25 with fastp and processed into clonotypes with MiXCR by TCRdb, which kept only in-frame beta chains. Entries are consolidated by CDR3 protein sequence, retaining the most common genes and DNA. This sample holds more than 550,000 distinct CDR3 sequences; around 20% were observed only once. The top ten clonotypes cover over 15% of the sample. The sequencing input was blood. The receptors come from a woman in her forties or fifties with Graves' hyperthyroidism that later progressed to Graves' ophthalmopathy.

This sequence joins TRBV15 and TRBJ1-3; the D is unclear. The CDR3 runs 15 residues. CDR1 and CDR2 from the germline V gene are LNHNV and YYDKDF (reference sequence). The ends were cut back, 0 bases at V and 0 bases at J, with 6 bases in the middle. CDR3 loop: CATSRDTHSGNTIYF. CDR3 DNA sequence: TGTGCCACCAGCAGAGATACCCACTCTGGAAACACCATATATTTT.

This clonotype occurred a few times. This chain connects TRBV7-3 to TRBJ2-2; TRBD1 agrees at 9 bases. The CDR3 loop spans 14 amino acids. V was clipped by 5 bases and J by 7 bases; unmatched bases: 5. The germline gives CDR1 SGHTA, CDR2 FQGTGA. This CDR3 is CASSRDRVNGELFF. CDR3 bases: TGTGCCAGCAGCCGGGACAGGGTTAACGGGGAGCTGTTTTTT.

With respect to this clonotype: Just one base apart from a much larger clone, this may be a read error. This likely comes from a read error, as the CDR3 has no conserved phenylalanine or tryptophan at its end. The chain combines TRBV18 with TRBJ1-1; D might be TRBD1 (6 bases). The V end lost 0 bases, the J end lost 5 bases, and 16 bases lay between the germline ends. The CDR3 is 16 residues long. The germline gives CDR1 KGHSH, CDR2 LQKENI. CDR3 sequence reads: CASSPPGAGPGTEAFI. The CDR3 DNA is TGTGCCAGCTCACCACCGGGGGCAGGGCCGGGGACTGAAGCTTTCATT.

The chain employs TRBV20-1 and TRBJ2-6; 7 bases fit TRBD1. Germline CDR1 is DFQATT and CDR2 is SNEGSKA (reference sequence). The CDR3 has 16 residues. J lost 1 base, V lost 5 bases, and 8 bases had no gene match. CDR3 amino acids: CSARDSRFSGANVLTF. The CDR3 region has the DNA TGCAGTGCTCGGGACAGCCGATTTTCTGGGGCCAACGTCCTGACTTTC.

This clonotype has ten or more counts. This chain links TRBV7-2 with TRBJ1-2; D is uncertain. The CDR3 has 14 amino acids. Trimming stripped 2 bases from V and 4 bases from J, with 11 bases between. The germline gives CDR1 SGHTA, CDR2 FQGNSA. The CDR3 here is CASSLRRTGYGYTF. CDR3 coding DNA: TGTGCCAGCAGCTTACGTAGGACTGGCTATGGCTACACCTTC.

V is TRBV5-1 and J is TRBJ2-2, with 7 bases fitting TRBD1. V was clipped by 4 bases and J by 6 bases; unmatched bases: 12. This CDR3 has 16 amino acids. Germline V gives CDR1 SGHRS, CDR2 YFSETQ. The CDR3 loop is CASSPGTDWVSGELFF. In DNA, the CDR3 is TGCGCCAGCAGCCCCGGGACAGATTGGGTCTCCGGGGAGCTGTTTTTT.

This clonotype was picked up a small number of times. The chain has TRBV6-1 and TRBJ1-5; 10 bases match TRBD1. This CDR3 spans 16 amino acids. Germline CDR1 MNHNS, CDR2 SASEGT. With V trimmed by 5 bases and J by 4 bases, 8 bases remained unmatched. This CDR3 reads CASSPAGQGINQPQHF. The CDR3 DNA is TGTGCCAGCAGTCCCGCGGGACAGGGGATAAATCAGCCCCAGCATTTT.

The V gene is TRBV6-1, the J gene TRBJ2-7, with D possibly being TRBD2 (5 bases). The CDR3 covers 11 residues. Trimming took off 5 bases at V and 9 bases at J, with 11 bases between the two ends. Germline CDR1 MNHNS, CDR2 SASEGT. CDR3 region: CASSKGRGQYF. The CDR3 nucleotides read TGTGCCAGCAGTAAAGGACGGGGGCAGTACTTC.

On this clonotype: The germline gene is not matched at one end of the junction; a read error may be the cause. This sequence joins TRBV12-3 or TRBV12-4 and TRBJ1-1; D not resolved. The CDR3 is 13 residues long. The DNA for the CDR3 is TGTGCCAGCAGCCGTGACACCTCCACTGGAGCTTTCTTT. It encodes CASSRDTSTGAFF.

This clonotype has only a few counts. The chain links TRBV13 to TRBJ2-3, with a tentative D call TRBD1 (6 bases). Germline V gives CDR1 PRHDT, CDR2 FYEKMQ (reference sequence). Trimming removed 5 bases at V and 0 bases at J, with 12 bases between. This CDR3 comprises 15 residues. DNA of the CDR3: TGTGCCAGCAGCCTACAGGGTATCAGCACAGATACGCAGTATTTT. This codes for CASSLQGISTDTQYF.

In this sample, this clonotype turned up a few times. The chain uses TRBV5-1 and TRBJ2-7; D might be TRBD1 (6 bases). Germline V gene sequence: CDR1 SGHRS, CDR2 YFSETQ. V was clipped by 0 bases and J by 2 bases, with 9 bases between them. The CDR3 runs to 14 residues. The CDR3: CASSLEGQPYEQYF. The CDR3 region has the DNA TGCGCCAGCAGCTTGGAAGGACAGCCCTACGAGCAGTACTTC.

The chain combines TRBV20-1 with TRBJ1-2; 9 bases are a match to TRBD1. Trimming cost V 6 bases and J 12 bases; bases outside gene matches: 17. This CDR3 has 14 residues. The germline V gene encodes CDR1 DFQATT and CDR2 SNEGSKA (reference sequence). The CDR3 is CSATTGTGTSSDTF. Written as DNA, the CDR3 is TGCAGTGCAACTACCGGGACAGGGACAAGTAGTGACACCTTC.

The chain recombines TRBV10-3 with TRBJ1-2; D is ambiguous. In germline, CDR1 is ENHRY, CDR2 SYGVKD. Trimming shortened V by 2 bases and J by 5 bases, and 9 bases separated the two germline ends. The CDR3 consists of 13 residues. In nucleotides, the CDR3 is TGTGCCATCAGTGAGGGGAGAGAATATGGCTACACCTTC. It translates to CAISEGREYGYTF.

There are a few counts of this clonotype. The chain carries TRBV30 and TRBJ1-2; no firm D call. The V gene lost 8 bases and the J gene lost 4 bases, with 20 bases spanning the gap. The CDR3 is 14 amino acids. The germline CDR1 and CDR2 sequences are GTSNPN and SVGIG (reference sequence). The CDR3 DNA sequence: TGTGCCGAACAACAGATTTCCCCAATCTATGGCTACACCTTC. Its protein is CAEQQISPIYGYTF.

This chain joins TRBV6-1 and TRBJ1-5; 7 nucleotides match TRBD1. CDR3 size: 14 residues. Germline V gene data show CDR1 as MNHNS and CDR2 as SASEGT. The V gene end was trimmed by 8 bases and the J gene end by 4 bases; junction bases not matched to a gene: 8. The CDR3 DNA reads TGTGCCAGCTCCGACAGGGACCTAAATCAGCCCCAGCATTTT. The encoded protein is CASSDRDLNQPQHF.

This CDR3 reads CASSPGAASDYTF. CDR3 nucleotides: TGTGCCAGCAGCCCAGGGGCGGCGTCGGACTACACCTTC. This sequence joins TRBV7-2 and TRBJ1-2; D possibly corresponds to TRBD1 (6 bases). The CDR3 length is 13 residues. Germline CDR1 is SGHTA and CDR2 is FQGNSA. Trimming removed 5 bases from V and 10 bases from J, with 17 bases in between. The whole variable domain, filled in from reference TRBV7-2 and TRBJ1-2, reads GAGVSQSPSNKVTEKGKDVELRCDPISGHTALYWYRQSLGQGLEFLIYFQGNSAPDKSGLPSDRFSAERTGGSVSTLTIQRTQQEDSAVYLCASSPGAASDYTFGSGTRLTVV.

The chain uses TRBV7-9 and TRBJ1-4; 8 bases are shared with TRBD1. Germline values: CDR1 SEHNR, CDR2 FQNEAQ (reference sequence). V dropped 4 bases and J dropped 7; count of bases not matched to a gene: 8. This CDR3 is 15 amino acids long. CDR3 in DNA: TGTGCCAGCAGCTCGACCGGGACAGGACCTGAAAAACTGTTTTTT. Its translation: CASSSTGTGPEKLFF. Together with reference TRBV7-9 and TRBJ1-4, the CDR3 gives the full variable domain: DTGVSQNPRHKITKRGQNVTFRCDPISEHNRLYWYRQTLGQGPEFLTYFQNEAQLEKSRLLSDRFSAERPKGSFSTLEIQRTEQGDSAMYLCASSSTGTGPEKLFFGSGTQLSVL.

This clonotype turned up a few times. The J gene is TRBJ2-5, the V gene TRBV30; 9 bases line up with TRBD2. V shed 1 base, J shed 5 bases, and the junction held 2 bases outside the gene matches. Germline V gene sequence: CDR1 GTSNPN, CDR2 SVGIG (reference sequence). The CDR3 has 13 amino acids. DNA for the CDR3: TGTGCCTGGAGTGGCGGGGGGGCGGAGACCCAGTACTTC. Protein: CAWSGGGAETQYF. The whole variable domain, remainder taken from reference TRBV30 and TRBJ2-5, is SQTIHQWPATLVQPVGSPLSLECTVEGTSNPNLYWYRQAAGRGLQLLFYSVGIGQISSEVPQNLSASRPQDRQFILSSKKLLLSDSGFYLCAWSGGGAETQYFGPGTRLLVL.

This clonotype was seen ten or more times. The V call is TRBV6-5, the J call TRBJ2-7; D not resolved. The CDR3 is made up of 16 amino acids. Germline V lookup: CDR1 MNHEY, CDR2 SVGAGI. V shed 0 bases and J shed 0 bases, with 12 bases lying between them. CDR3 sequence: CASSYSDDSSSYEQYF. The CDR3 DNA sequence: TGTGCCAGCAGTTACTCGGACGATTCGAGCTCCTACGAGCAGTACTTC.

The J gene is TRBJ1-1, the V gene TRBV20-1; D is unclear. V was cut by 0 bases and J by 3 bases, with 11 bases left in between. This CDR3 has 14 amino acids. CDR1 is DFQATT and CDR2 is SNEGSKA in the germline V gene (reference sequence). In DNA form, the CDR3 reads TGCAGTGCTAGAGATCCGAGCGGGGACACTGAAGCTTTCTTT. Its translation: CSARDPSGDTEAFF.

The chain combines TRBV20-1 with TRBJ1-2; no firm D call. This CDR3 region has 13 residues. Germline CDR1 reads DFQATT; CDR2 reads SNEGSKA (reference sequence). Trimming cost V 4 bases and J 0 bases, with 9 bases left between them. As DNA, the CDR3 is TGCAGTGCTACGTCGACTCCTAACTATGGCTACACCTTC. Amino acids: CSATSTPNYGYTF.

This clonotype showed up many times. The chain carries TRBV7-6 and TRBJ2-3; TRBD1 is a possible D gene (6 bases). V lost 3 bases and J 5 bases, leaving 15 bases between the germline ends. The CDR3 covers 15 residues. Germline V CDR1 and CDR2: SGHVS, FNYEAQ. The CDR3 DNA is TGTGCCAGCAGCTTCTCCACAGGGAGAGGAGATACGCAGTATTTT. Translated, it gives CASSFSTGRGDTQYF.

The CDR3: CASSRGVGEKLFF. The CDR3 DNA follows: TGTGCCAGCAGTCGGGGGGTTGGGGAAAAACTGTTTTTT. The gene calls are TRBV9 and TRBJ1-4; TRBD1 might be the D (5 bases). The length of the CDR3 is 13 residues. Trimming removed 5 bases at V and 8 bases at J, with 13 bases between. The germline CDR1 and CDR2 sequences are SGDLS and YYNGEE.

The chain carries TRBV27 and TRBJ2-7; D assignment may be TRBD1 or TRBD2 (5 bases each). V was clipped by 8 bases and J by 2 bases, with 13 bases between them. The CDR3 runs 13 residues. Germline CDR1 reads MNHEY; CDR2 reads SMNVEV (reference sequence). The CDR3 is CASGIQGAYEQYF. CDR3 nucleotide sequence: TGTGCCAGCGGAATTCAGGGAGCCTACGAGCAGTACTTC.

The chain combines TRBV7-2 with TRBJ2-7, with TRBD2 matching 11 bases. V lost 7 bases and J lost 1; bases outside the gene matches: 3. Germline V gives CDR1 SGHTA, CDR2 FQGNSA. This CDR3 has 14 residues. The CDR3 DNA reads TGTGCCAGCACCACTAGCGGGGGTTCCTACGAGCAGTACTTC. Translation: CASTTSGGSYEQYF.

This clonotype has a handful of counts. The chain recombines TRBV20-1 with TRBJ2-3; 8 bases map to TRBD2. Losses at the gene ends were 5 bases for V and 2 bases for J; bases not matched to a gene: 9. CDR1 DFQATT and CDR2 SNEGSKA come from the germline V gene (reference sequence). The CDR3 extends over 15 amino acids. The CDR3 reads CSAESGGGNTDTQYF. CDR3 nucleotides: TGCAGTGCTGAATCTGGCGGGGGGAACACAGATACGCAGTATTTT.

The table lists this clonotype with many counts. This sequence joins TRBV5-1 and TRBJ2-1; 7 bases line up with TRBD1. This CDR3 is built from 16 residues. Germline V gene sequence: CDR1 SGHRS, CDR2 YFSETQ. The J segment lost 2 bases and the V segment lost 0 bases, leaving 5 bases of the junction unmatched. The CDR3 sequence: CASSLAGDRAYNEQFF. For the CDR3, the DNA is TGCGCCAGCAGCTTGGCCGGAGACAGGGCCTACAATGAGCAGTTCTTC.

This clonotype has only a few counts. The chain joins TRBV24-1 to TRBJ2-5; D gene ambiguous. CDR1 KGHDR and CDR2 SFDVKD come from the germline V gene. Trimming cost V 2 bases and J 2 bases, with 5 bases left between them. CDR3 length: 13 amino acids. The CDR3 here is CATSDSWQETQYF. For the CDR3, the DNA is TGTGCCACCAGTGATTCATGGCAAGAGACCCAGTACTTC.

This clonotype was counted at least ten times. The chain employs TRBV6-1 and TRBJ1-1, with D maybe TRBD1 (5 bases). V was shortened by 3 bases and J by 0 bases, with 14 bases between the two germline ends. The CDR3 is 16 amino acids. Germline assignment: CDR1 MNHNS and CDR2 SASEGT. The CDR3, as DNA: TGTGCCAGCAGTGATTCCAGGGTGATGATGAACACTGAAGCTTTCTTT. This encodes CASSDSRVMMNTEAFF.